This T cell receptor beta chain derives from a study of CD8+ T cells in alopecia areata. Turning to the study itself: Among treated patients, oral tofacitinib was administered at 5 to 10 mg twice daily. Overall study findings and caveats: Given one nonresponder, whether baseline CD8+ expansion relates to response remains uncertain.

Points on this clone: Its antigen is currently unknown.

Treatment specified: oral pan-JAK inhibitor, 5-10 mg twice daily. The study team obtained lesional scalp punch biopsies and peripheral blood from alopecia areata patients. Separation by sorting yielded CD4+ and CD8+ T cells from PBMCs. RNA was extracted and reverse transcribed into cDNA as the sequencing template. Clones were read by immunoSEQ multiplex PCR, and TCRdb kept only the in-frame ones, dropping some. This table holds fewer than 110,000 clones, 65% to 85% found once. V lost 0 bases and J 8 bases, leaving 12 bases between the germline ends. CDR3 length: 15 amino acids. In germline, CDR1 is SGHDT, CDR2 YYEEEE.

The rearrangement joins TRBV5-6 to TRBJ1-6, with D unclear. The sequence was obtained from a human donor with alopecia areata. Sample: CD8+ T cells sorted from blood, taken at week 24, from a patient treated with tofacitinib. CDR3 in amino acids: CASSLGWSGDSPLHF. CDR3 sequence (DNA): TGTGCCAGCAGCTTGGGGTGGTCCGGCGATTCACCCCTCCACTTT.